Listed below are T cell receptor beta chains from one sample, sequenced in a study of CD8 T cells in Susac syndrome. TCRdb recomputed calls from the immunoSEQ multiplex PCR reads with MiXCR, one row per CDR3 protein. The repertoire has approximately 130,000 distinct CDR3 sequences, about 90% of them found once; the top ten carry around 0.24%. The sample consisted of CD8+ T cells from PBMCs. These receptor sequences come from a human donor with multiple sclerosis. Both conserved end residues are trimmed from each CDR3. Fields, in order: J gene, clone size, V gene, CDR3 protein. Only some rows state a clone size, as once, few, many or a class for expanded clones.

J: TRBJ2-1; size: .; V: TRBV6-2/TRBV6-3; CDR3: ASRPTSGNYNEQF
J: TRBJ2-2; size: .; V: TRBV9; CDR3: ASSSGGTTYTGELF
J: TRBJ1-5; size: .; V: TRBV5-1; CDR3: ASSLGGDQPQH
J: TRBJ2-3; size: once; V: TRBV6-6; CDR3: ASIHRSPTDTQY
J: TRBJ2-1; size: .; V: TRBV18; CDR3: ASSPSGGDEQF
J: TRBJ2-1; size: .; V: TRBV19; CDR3: ATSRGSSYNEQF
J: TRBJ1-1; size: .; V: TRBV5-6; CDR3: ASSLSGTGEAF
J: TRBJ1-4; size: .; V: TRBV12-3/TRBV12-4; CDR3: ASSFRTGGFEKLF
J: TRBJ2-1; size: few; V: TRBV27; CDR3: ASSSSGSPYNEQF
J: TRBJ2-1; size: .; V: TRBV5-1; CDR3: ASSLGGVRKEQF
J: TRBJ2-3; size: .; V: TRBV2; CDR3: ASSDPREDYTQY
J: TRBJ1-1; size: once; V: TRBV7-9; CDR3: ASSLSGGGEGFTEAF
J: TRBJ2-1; size: .; V: TRBV29-1; CDR3: SVEKAYNEQF
J: TRBJ1-1; size: .; V: TRBV6-5; CDR3: ASLLGTANTEAF
J: TRBJ2-1; size: .; V: TRBV6-5; CDR3: ASSYDWGNNEQF
J: TRBJ2-1; size: once; V: TRBV15; CDR3: ATSRISGRAYNEQF
J: TRBJ2-2; size: .; V: TRBV4-1; CDR3: ASSWTAGYTGELF
J: TRBJ2-1; size: .; V: TRBV13; CDR3: ASSLFNGHNEQF
J: TRBJ1-2; size: .; V: TRBV13; CDR3: ASSSKGHTGNGVNYGYT
J: TRBJ2-1; size: .; V: TRBV3-1; CDR3: ASSQPGSSEQF
J: TRBJ2-7; size: .; V: TRBV27; CDR3: ASSFSGNPYEQY
J: TRBJ1-1; size: .; V: TRBV19; CDR3: ATRQGINTEAF
J: TRBJ2-3; size: .; V: TRBV27; CDR3: ASSPRQPDTQY
J: TRBJ2-3; size: once; V: TRBV9; CDR3: ASSVWVAADTQY
J: TRBJ1-2; size: .; V: TRBV5-6; CDR3: ASSPRGGLSYGYT
J: TRBJ2-7; size: .; V: TRBV27; CDR3: ASSLRGWGRYEQY
J: TRBJ1-2; size: .; V: TRBV4-3; CDR3: ASSQDQVTGGANYGYT
J: TRBJ1-1; size: medium-sized; V: TRBV12-3/TRBV12-4; CDR3: ASSSRDPLTIEAF
J: TRBJ2-3; size: .; V: TRBV4-2; CDR3: ASSPLGSGIADTQY
J: TRBJ1-4; size: .; V: TRBV29-1; CDR3: SVEVGTAGATNEKLF
J: TRBJ2-2; size: .; V: TRBV30; CDR3: AWNPLLAGGDGELF
J: TRBJ2-4; size: .; V: TRBV6-2/TRBV6-3; CDR3: ASSYGGKNIQY
J: TRBJ1-1; size: .; V: TRBV19; CDR3: ASSAGTGHTEAF
J: TRBJ2-3; size: .; V: TRBV4-3; CDR3: ASSQEIVGWGADTQY
J: TRBJ1-3; size: .; V: TRBV29-1; CDR3: SVSGGSGNTIY
J: TRBJ2-3; size: .; V: TRBV9; CDR3: ASSVGWADTQY
J: TRBJ2-3; size: .; V: TRBV20-1; CDR3: SAPRMGAFGDTQY
J: TRBJ1-2; size: .; V: TRBV29-1; CDR3: SVEVQGKHGYT
J: TRBJ1-2; size: .; V: TRBV5-4; CDR3: ASSLGGQSYGYT
J: TRBJ2-1; size: .; V: TRBV27; CDR3: ASSLNGVAGVNEQF